This T cell receptor beta chain emerged from a study of blood T cell repertoires in COVID-19. Germline V gene sequence: CDR1 SGDLS, CDR2 YYNGEE. V was pared by 3 bases and J by 4 bases, with 10 bases between. This CDR3 has 14 amino acids. Sequenced by immunoSEQ multiplex PCR; TCRdb stores in-frame clones only, minus some. Here the sample spans 200,000 to 300,000 clones, about 79% being singletons. The receptor's source is a woman older than 75 with acute or convalescent COVID-19. The chain combines TRBV9 with TRBJ2-2, with D possibly TRBD2 on 6 matching bases. The specimen sequenced was peripheral blood. The CDR3 protein is CASSGPGVTGELFF. The CDR3 DNA reads as TGTGCCAGCAGCGGACCGGGAGTCACCGGGGAGCTGTTTTTT.